The clone carrying this TCR beta chain appeared many times. These data are taken from a study of T cells in Graves' hyperthyroidism and ophthalmopathy. V shed 6 bases and J 10 bases; nucleotides not matched to a gene: 10. The CDR3 consists of 13 residues. What was amplified from RNA transcripts were TCR beta CDR3 regions. Using the HTBI primer set, a first-round RT-PCR was run on the TCR CDR3. TCRdb redid the calling of the multiplex PCR reads with MiXCR, one entry per CDR3 protein. The repertoire holds about 620,000 distinct CDR3 sequences, with around 16% as singletons. The chain links TRBV12-3 or TRBV12-4 to TRBJ1-2; 8 positions match TRBD1. This clonotype originated in a woman aged 25 to 39 with Graves' hyperthyroidism. The specimen was blood. The CDR3 nucleotides are TGTGCCAGCAGGAGTACAGGGGGGGGTGTCTACACCTTC. The encoded protein is CASRSTGGGVYTF.